The rows below give T cell receptor beta chains drawn from one sample of a study of blood T cell repertoires in COVID-19. Produced via immunoSEQ multiplex PCR; TCRdb's table is partial and in-frame only. Of roughly 100,000 clones listed, 88% are singletons. The sample consisted of peripheral blood. The receptors shown here come from an elderly woman with active COVID-19. Both conserved end residues are part of each CDR3. Each record gives: J gene, V gene, D gene, CDR3 length, clone size, CDR3 protein, CDR3 DNA. D genes are given only for firm matches. Clone size is shown for a subset of rows, as once, few, many or a class of expanded clone.

TRBJ2-2 | TRBV21-1 | NA | 21 | NA | CASPMAPKQVAQLPNTGELFF | TGTGCCAGCCCCATGGCCCCCAAGCAGGTTGCTCAACTTCCCAACACCGGGGAGCTGTTTTTT
TRBJ2-2 | TRBV4-3 | TRBD1 | 19 | NA | CASSQEGVDRAGDTGELFF | TGCGCCAGCAGCCAAGAGGGAGTAGACAGGGCTGGAGACACCGGGGAGCTGTTTTTT
TRBJ2-7 | TRBV6-2/TRBV6-3 | NA | 14 | NA | CASSWLGGAYEQYF | TGTGCCAGCAGTTGGCTGGGAGGAGCCTACGAGCAGTACTTC
TRBJ2-1 | TRBV5-4 | TRBD2 | 15 | NA | CASSLSRGTGNEQFF | TGTGCCAGCAGCTTGTCGCGGGGGACGGGCAATGAGCAGTTCTTC
TRBJ2-1 | TRBV18 | TRBD2 | 16 | few | CASSPPRRGGTNEQFF | TGTGCCAGCTCACCACCGCGGAGGGGAGGGACCAATGAGCAGTTCTTC
TRBJ2-7 | TRBV7-6 | NA | 14 | NA | CASSAHLDSDEQYF | TGTGCCAGCAGCGCGCACCTGGATAGCGACGAGCAGTACTTC
TRBJ2-2 | TRBV11-2 | TRBD1 | 18 | NA | CASSLEYAFQGVSGELFF | TGTGCCAGCAGCTTGGAATATGCCTTTCAGGGGGTTTCCGGGGAGCTGTTTTTT
TRBJ2-5 | TRBV6-6 | NA | 13 | NA | CASSYRGGETQYF | TGTGCCAGCAGCTACAGGGGGGGAGAGACCCAGTACTTC
TRBJ1-1 | TRBV5-6 | TRBD1 | 16 | NA | CASSLGTGQLNTEAFF | TGTGCCAGCAGCTTAGGGACAGGTCAATTGAACACTGAAGCTTTCTTT
TRBJ2-5 | TRBV2 | NA | 13 | few | CASSAREEETQYF | TGTGCCAGCAGTGCGAGGGAAGAAGAGACCCAGTACTTC
TRBJ2-1 | TRBV7-2 | TRBD2 | 15 | NA | CASTILAGGYNEQFF | TGTGCCAGCACCATACTAGCGGGAGGTTACAATGAGCAGTTCTTC
TRBJ2-7 | TRBV28 | TRBD1 | 14 | NA | CASRTGTGAYEQYF | TGTGCCAGCAGGACCGGGACAGGGGCCTACGAGCAGTACTTC
TRBJ1-5 | TRBV6-5 | TRBD1 | 15 | NA | CASSLSGTGNQPQHF | TGTGCCAGCAGTTTATCCGGGACAGGGAACCAGCCCCAGCATTTT
TRBJ1-2 | TRBV19 | NA | 13 | NA | CASSLAENYGYTF | TGTGCCAGTAGCTTGGCAGAAAACTATGGCTACACCTTC
TRBJ2-3 | TRBV10-3 | NA | 14 | NA | CAISEAGDTDTQYF | TGTGCCATCAGTGAGGCCGGGGACACAGATACGCAGTATTTT
TRBJ2-1 | TRBV6-2/TRBV6-3 | NA | 17 | NA | CASSYLLAVGSYNEQFF | TGTGCCAGCAGTTACCTTCTGGCGGTTGGATCCTACAATGAGCAGTTCTTC